This record covers a single T cell receptor (beta chain). The antigen is undetermined. The CDR3 totals 15 residues. Trimming removed 0 bases from V and 8 bases from J; junction bases left unmatched: 7. Germline V gene lookup returns CDR1 SGHTA and CDR2 FQGNSA. It was with 60 Vbeta and 13 Jbeta primers that the PCR ran. Sequencing was performed with immunoSEQ multiplex PCR; in TCRdb, only in-frame clones are kept and a portion is missing. The top ten hold roughly 7.7% of the sample, which has about 200,000 clones, roughly 13% seen once. This sample stems from a study of cytomegalovirus exposure and HLA in healthy donors. The overall study: From 190 million or so T cells, an earlier analysis saw approximately 120 million unique TCR beta sequences.

Broader study findings: Most TCR sequences were seen very rarely across donors, but some public TCRs occurred in many. Prediction of most subjects' HLA-A and HLA-B alleles by TCR beta sequences was reportedly accurate. Later on, a genetic analysis was performed. It linked a missense variant in DCLRE1C with V- and J-gene trimming of TCR beta.

The origin of this receptor is a man in his fifties or sixties in good health and CMV-seropositive. The sample taken for sequencing was PBMCs. This rearrangement joins TRBV7-2 to TRBJ2-3; 8 bases map to TRBD2. In nucleotides, the CDR3 is TGTGCCAGCAGCTTAGCGACGGGGGGGCCGGGTACGCAGTATTTT. Protein sequence: CASSLATGGPGTQYF.